These T cell receptor beta chains were read from a single sample in a study of Tregs in tolerant kidney transplant recipients. Clones were sequenced by immunoSEQ multiplex PCR, and TCRdb holds only the in-frame ones, with some missing. The sample lists fewer than 40,000 clones, 82% occurring once. These receptors have no known antigen. Sequenced sample: Tregs from blood cultured with allogeneic cells. These receptors all come from a human donor in good health. Each CDR3 is given with its conserved first and last residue. The D gene is left open where the match is weak. Some rows have no size entry. The others give once, few or many, or a class for an expanded clone.

D: -; V: TRBV7-4; J: TRBJ2-7; size: -; CDR3: CASSGSLYEQYF; DNA: TGTGCCAGCAGCGGGAGTCTCTACGAGCAGTACTTC
D: -; V: TRBV6-6; J: TRBJ1-1; size: -; CDR3: CASSPWGGGPKKAFF; DNA: TGTGCCAGCAGTCCGTGGGGCGGGGGGCCGAAAAAAGCTTTCTTT
D: -; V: TRBV12-5; J: TRBJ1-1; size: -; CDR3: CASGRSGSHTEAFF; DNA: TGTGCTAGTGGTCGATCAGGATCTCACACTGAAGCTTTCTTT
D: -; V: TRBV4-3; J: TRBJ1-1; size: -; CDR3: CASSRGANTEAFF; DNA: TGCGCCAGCAGTAGAGGGGCGAACACTGAAGCTTTCTTT
D: -; V: TRBV6-1; J: TRBJ1-6; size: -; CDR3: CASSEVRNSPLHF; DNA: TGTGCCAGCAGTGAAGTTCGAAATTCACCCCTCCACTTT
D: -; V: TRBV5-1; J: TRBJ2-3; size: -; CDR3: CASSSYPGSTSTDTQYF; DNA: TGCGCCAGCAGCTCCTACCCGGGGTCCACCAGCACAGATACGCAGTATTTT
D: -; V: TRBV10-3; J: TRBJ1-4; size: -; CDR3: CAISEGQGKKLFF; DNA: TGTGCCATCAGTGAGGGTCAGGGAAAAAAACTGTTTTTT
D: TRBD2; V: TRBV2; J: TRBJ2-3; size: -; CDR3: CASSGTSGGAGVDTQYF; DNA: TGTGCCAGCAGTGGGACTAGCGGGGGGGCCGGGGTAGATACGCAGTATTTT
D: -; V: TRBV30; J: TRBJ1-6; size: -; CDR3: CAWRTVSNSPLHF; DNA: TGTGCCTGGAGGACGGTTAGTAATTCACCCCTCCACTTT
D: -; V: TRBV5-4; J: TRBJ1-1; size: -; CDR3: CASSHLAGAMNTEAFF; DNA: TGTGCCAGCAGCCACCTAGCCGGGGCCATGAACACTGAAGCTTTCTTT
D: -; V: TRBV5-5; J: TRBJ2-7; size: -; CDR3: CASSLVGAGPYEQYF; DNA: TGTGCCAGCAGCTTGGTTGGGGCGGGGCCCTACGAGCAGTACTTC
D: -; V: TRBV19; J: TRBJ1-4; size: -; CDR3: CASSSSRRQTNEKLFF; DNA: TGTGCCAGTAGTTCCTCAAGGCGACAGACTAATGAAAAACTGTTTTTT
D: TRBD1; V: TRBV2; J: TRBJ1-1; size: -; CDR3: CASSLGQVVLGTEAFF; DNA: TGTGCCAGCAGCTTAGGACAGGTGGTTTTAGGCACTGAAGCTTTCTTT
D: -; V: TRBV20-1; J: TRBJ2-7; size: -; CDR3: CSARVHYEQYF; DNA: TGCAGTGCTAGAGTCCACTACGAGCAGTACTTC
D: -; V: TRBV4-3; J: TRBJ1-6; size: -; CDR3: CASSQDIARVGTYNSPLHF; DNA: TGCGCCAGCAGCCAAGATATCGCCCGGGTTGGGACCTATAATTCACCCCTCCACTTT
D: TRBD2; V: TRBV4-2; J: TRBJ2-1; size: -; CDR3: CASSQTSGSYNEQFF; DNA: TGTGCCAGCAGCCAGACTAGCGGGAGCTACAATGAGCAGTTCTTC
D: TRBD2; V: TRBV7-2; J: TRBJ2-5; size: once; CDR3: CASSRAGFRETQYF; DNA: TGTGCCAGCAGTCGAGCGGGATTTCGGGAGACCCAGTACTTC
D: TRBD1; V: TRBV6-1; J: TRBJ1-5; size: -; CDR3: CASSVDRDQPQHF; DNA: TGTGCCAGCAGTGTCGACAGGGATCAGCCCCAGCATTTT
D: TRBD1; V: TRBV9; J: TRBJ1-3; size: -; CDR3: CASSAGRGQTIYF; DNA: TGTGCCAGCAGCGCAGGCAGGGGGCAGACCATATATTTT
D: -; V: TRBV6-6; J: TRBJ1-1; size: -; CDR3: CASSFTGGFWNTEAFF; DNA: TGTGCCAGCAGTTTCACAGGAGGGTTTTGGAACACTGAAGCTTTCTTT
D: -; V: TRBV29-1; J: TRBJ1-1; size: -; CDR3: CSARPGGMAEAFF; DNA: TGCAGCGCACGCCCCGGGGGGATGGCTGAAGCTTTCTTT
D: -; V: TRBV29-1; J: TRBJ2-3; size: -; CDR3: CSVEIRGRDTQYF; DNA: TGCAGCGTTGAAATCCGGGGGCGGGATACGCAGTATTTT
D: -; V: TRBV4-2; J: TRBJ2-3; size: -; CDR3: CASEHGGSNTDTQYF; DNA: TGTGCCAGCGAACACGGGGGATCGAACACAGATACGCAGTATTTT
D: TRBD1; V: TRBV5-1; J: TRBJ1-2; size: -; CDR3: CASRLTGGYYGYTF; DNA: TGCGCCAGCAGGTTGACAGGGGGCTACTATGGCTACACCTTC